A single sample is the source of the 23 T cell receptor beta chains below, sequenced in a study of identical twins. One entry per CDR3 protein results from TCRdb running MiXCR on the 5' RACE reads. Counted here are more than 350,000 distinct CDR3 sequences, roughly 9% occurring once; the ten biggest clones make up under 10%. Sequencing input: naive T cells sorted from blood. Receptors were obtained from a woman aged 50 to 65 in good health.

The gene calls are TRBV12-3 or TRBV12-4 and TRBJ2-3; D remains unclear. The CDR3 runs 14 residues. V lost 9 bases and J lost 0, with 13 bases in between. The DNA of the CDR3 is TGTGCCAGTCGTAACGCGGTGAGCACAGATACGCAGTATTTT. This codes for CASRNAVSTDTQYF.

This clonotype was counted at least ten times. This chain joins TRBV15 and TRBJ1-1; D unresolved. The germline V gene encodes CDR1 LNHNV and CDR2 YYDKDF (reference sequence). The ends were cut back, 5 bases at V and 0 bases at J, with 13 bases in the middle. CDR3 length: 15 amino acids. The CDR3, as DNA: TGTGCCACCAGCCCCGTAGGTGTCTTGAACACTGAAGCTTTCTTT. This codes for CATSPVGVLNTEAFF.

This clonotype was seen at least ten times. CDR3 sequence: CSVEKGGPSGYNEQFF. The CDR3 nucleotides read TGCAGCGTTGAAAAAGGGGGGCCTAGCGGATACAATGAGCAGTTCTTC. V gene TRBV29-1 combines with J gene TRBJ2-1; D may be TRBD2 (7 bases). This CDR3 region has 16 residues. In germline, CDR1 is SQVTM, CDR2 ANQGSEA. The ends were cut back, 2 bases at V and 4 bases at J, with 18 bases in the middle.

The V call is TRBV28, the J call TRBJ2-7; 7 bases fit TRBD1. J gave up 4 bases and V 4 bases, and 10 bases lay outside the gene matches. This CDR3 has 15 amino acids. Germline loops: CDR1 MDHEN, CDR2 SYDVKM. For the CDR3, the DNA is TGTGCCAGCAGTTCCGACAGGGTAGGGGTTTACGAGCAGTACGTC. This translates into CASSSDRVGVYEQYV.

This clonotype was counted ten times or more. The chain employs TRBV29-1 and TRBJ2-1; D uncertain. V lost 7 bases, J lost 6 bases, and 7 bases lay in between. This CDR3 comprises 10 residues. Germline V lookup: CDR1 SQVTM, CDR2 ANQGSEA. CDR3 sequence (DNA): TGCAGCGGGCGTGTCAATGAGCAGTTCTTC. As protein: CSGRVNEQFF.

The chain joins TRBV19 to TRBJ1-1; tentative D call: TRBD1 (6 bases). Trimming removed 3 bases at V and 0 bases at J, with 11 bases between. Germline CDR1 is LNHDA and CDR2 is SQIVND (reference sequence). The CDR3 consists of 15 residues. CDR3 nucleotide sequence: TGTGCCAGTAGTATCGCCGGGACACTGAACACTGAAGCTTTCTTT. Amino acids: CASSIAGTLNTEAFF. The entire variable domain, with the rest obtained from reference TRBV19 and TRBJ1-1, is as follows: DGGITQSPKYLFRKEGQNVTLSCEQNLNHDAMYWYRQDPGQGLRLIYYSQIVNDFQKGDIAEGYSVSREKKESFPLTVTSAQKNPTAFYLCASSIAGTLNTEAFFGQGTRLTVV.

The table lists this clonotype with a few counts. V is TRBV12-5 and J is TRBJ2-2, with D possibly called TRBD1 or TRBD2 (5 bases each). Trimming cost V 5 bases and J 3 bases, with 13 bases left between them. The CDR3 sequence is 15 residues long. CDR1 is LGHNT and CDR2 is FRNRAP in the germline V gene. The CDR3 is CASGPPVGDTGELFF. CDR3 in DNA: TGTGCTAGTGGTCCCCCGGTGGGGGACACCGGGGAGCTGTTTTTT.

This clonotype was found many times. The chain has TRBV5-1 and TRBJ2-7; no reliable D call. Germline assignment: CDR1 SGHRS and CDR2 YFSETQ. The CDR3 is 14 amino acids. V lost 0 bases and J lost 3, with 10 bases in between. CDR3 nucleotides: TGCGCCAGCAGCTTGGAGGGCCGTAACTACGAGCAGTACTTC. Protein product: CASSLEGRNYEQYF.

This clonotype was recorded many times. V gene TRBV20-1 combines with J gene TRBJ2-1; 9 positions agree with TRBD2. The length of the CDR3 is 17 residues. CDR1 DFQATT and CDR2 SNEGSKA come from the germline V gene (reference sequence). V gave up 2 bases and J gave up 0 bases; unmatched junction bases: 8. The DNA for the CDR3 is TGCAGTGCTAGACCGGGACTAGCACCGAGCTCCTACAATGAGCAGTTCTTC. This gives the protein CSARPGLAPSSYNEQFF.

Many counts were recorded for this clonotype. The rearrangement joins TRBV24-1 to TRBJ2-1, with D unclear. This CDR3 is built from 17 residues. The germline V gene encodes CDR1 KGHDR and CDR2 SFDVKD. The V gene lost 1 base and the J gene lost 0 bases, with 12 bases spanning the gap. CDR3 sequence (DNA): TGTGCCACCAGTGATTTCCGTGGGGATAGCTCCTACAATGAGCAGTTCTTC. This codes for CATSDFRGDSSYNEQFF.

This clonotype was counted at least ten times. This chain connects TRBV24-1 to TRBJ2-1, with D perhaps TRBD2 (6 bases). Looked up from germline, CDR1 is KGHDR and CDR2 is SFDVKD. The germline V and J ends were trimmed by 3 bases and 8 bases, with 22 bases remaining between them. This CDR3 contains 17 residues. CDR3 in amino acids: CATSDAYRDSVRDEQFF. In nucleotides, the CDR3 is TGTGCCACCAGTGATGCCTACCGGGACTCCGTACGCGATGAGCAGTTCTTC.

This clonotype was recorded a few times. V and J are TRBV11-3 and TRBJ2-1; perhaps TRBD2 as D (6 bases). Trimming removed 1 base from V and 9 bases from J, with 16 bases in between. Germline assignment: CDR1 SGHNT and CDR2 YENEEA. The CDR3 sequence is 15 residues long. Here the CDR3 DNA reads TGTGCCAGCAGCTTAGCTAGCGCCGTTCGGGGTGAGCAGTTCTTC. It specifies CASSLASAVRGEQFF. Looking up the rest from reference TRBV11-3 and TRBJ2-1 gives the full variable domain: EAGVVQSPRYKIIEKKQPVAFWCNPISGHNTLYWYLQNLGQGPELLIRYENEEAVDDSQLPKDRFSAERLKGVDSTLKIQPAELGDSAVYLCASSLASAVRGEQFFGPGTRLTVL.

This clonotype was found a few times. The CDR3 is CASNPTGPPGTDTQYF. DNA for the CDR3: TGTGCCAGCAATCCCACTGGGCCTCCGGGGACAGATACGCAGTATTTT. The rearrangement uses TRBV6-5 and TRBJ2-3, with D perhaps matching TRBD2 (5 bases). Germline V gene data show CDR1 as MNHEY and CDR2 as SVGAGI. V was trimmed by 7 bases and J by 3 bases, leaving 20 bases between them. There are 16 residues in the CDR3.

This clonotype was detected a few times. The chain recombines TRBV29-1 with TRBJ2-3; D possibly matches TRBD1 or TRBD2 (6 bases each). The CDR3 runs 15 residues. Deletions cut 5 bases from V and 3 bases from J, with 18 bases between. From germline, CDR1 is SQVTM and CDR2 ANQGSEA. The CDR3 loop reads CSVPPRGAGTDTQYF. The CDR3 coding sequence is TGCAGCGTTCCCCCGAGGGGGGCGGGGACAGATACGCAGTATTTT.

V and J are TRBV3-1 and TRBJ1-5; 9 nucleotides agree with TRBD1. J gave up 3 bases and V 1 base, and 4 bases lay outside the gene matches. CDR1 and CDR2 from the germline V gene are LGHDT and YNNKEL (reference sequence). CDR3 length: 16 residues. Here the CDR3 reads CASSQGTGANNQPQHF. CDR3 nucleotide sequence: TGTGCCAGCAGCCAAGGGACAGGGGCAAACAATCAGCCCCAGCATTTT.

The chain carries TRBV10-2 and TRBJ2-7, with 7 bases lining up with TRBD2. CDR1 and CDR2 (germline): WSHSY, SAAADI. V shed 2 bases and J 3 bases; nucleotides not matched to a gene: 4. The length of the CDR3 is 14 residues. The CDR3 protein is CASSEASGDYEQYV. The DNA for the CDR3 is TGCGCCAGCAGTGAGGCTAGCGGCGACTACGAGCAGTACGTC.

The gene calls are TRBV5-1 and TRBJ2-1; a weak D match, TRBD2 (5 bases). CDR1 and CDR2 (germline): SGHRS, YFSETQ. CDR3 length: 13 amino acids. V was pared by 0 bases and J by 10 bases, with 11 bases between. CDR3 DNA sequence: TGCGCCAGCAGCTTGGTTTCTCCGGGGGAGCAGTTCTTC. It specifies CASSLVSPGEQFF.

This clonotype was observed a handful of times. The chain joins TRBV12-3 or TRBV12-4 to TRBJ1-4; 7 bases fit TRBD1. CDR3 length equals 15 residues. Unmatched junction bases numbered 7, after V lost 5 bases and J lost 4 bases. The CDR3 DNA reads TGTGCCAGCAGTCAAAGACAGGGAAATAATGAAAAACTGTTTTTT. It yields the protein CASSQRQGNNEKLFF.

This clonotype has a handful of counts. The chain joins TRBV10-2 to TRBJ2-1, with 10 bases identical to TRBD2. This CDR3 has 14 amino acids. V trimming: 7 bases; J trimming: 5 bases; junction bases outside the gene matches: 5. Germline V gene sequence: CDR1 WSHSY, CDR2 SAAADI. CDR3 protein: CASTRTSGNNEQFF. CDR3 in DNA: TGCGCCAGCACCAGGACTAGCGGTAACAATGAGCAGTTCTTC.

This clonotype was seen at least ten times. J is TRBJ2-7 and V is TRBV29-1; D could derive from TRBD1 or TRBD2 (5 bases each). Germline assignment: CDR1 SQVTM and CDR2 ANQGSEA. This CDR3 comprises 10 residues. Trimming pared 4 bases from V and 5 bases from J, leaving 6 bases between. The CDR3 coding sequence is TGCAGCGTTGGGGGGAACGAGCAGTACTTC. Translating gives CSVGGNEQYF.

This clonotype was counted at least ten times. The chain has TRBV15 and TRBJ2-7; D remains ambiguous. The CDR3 runs 15 residues. Trimming left V 0 bases short and J 2 bases short, with 11 bases between. CDR1 and CDR2 from the germline V gene are LNHNV and YYDKDF (reference sequence). CDR3 nucleotide sequence: TGTGCCACCAGCAGAGATCCCAGGTATCCCTACGAGCAGTACTTC. As protein: CATSRDPRYPYEQYF.

The chain combines TRBV7-9 with TRBJ2-3, with 12 bases fitting TRBD2. J gave up 7 bases and V 5 bases, and 10 bases lay outside the gene matches. Germline V gene data show CDR1 as SEHNR and CDR2 as FQNEAQ (reference sequence). The CDR3 consists of 16 residues. The CDR3 region has the DNA TGTGCCAGCAGCACCGCGCTAGCGGGAGGGTCACATACGCAGTATTTT. It yields the protein CASSTALAGGSHTQYF.

This clonotype was seen a handful of times. The V gene is TRBV12-3 or TRBV12-4, the J gene TRBJ2-3; 7 nucleotides align to TRBD2. After removal of 3 bases from V and 3 bases from J, the junction contained 6 bases not matched to a gene. The CDR3 is 15 residues long. CDR3 DNA sequence: TGTGCCAGCAGTTTTGGCGGGAGTCTAACAGATACGCAGTATTTT. This gives the protein CASSFGGSLTDTQYF.